The 28 T cell receptor beta chains given below trace back to one sample, sequenced in a study of T cell repertoires in cytomegalovirus infection. One entry per CDR3 protein results from TCRdb running MiXCR on the reads. The table includes roughly 640,000 distinct CDR3 sequences, 24% detected once. The sample taken for sequencing was CD8+ T cells from PBMCs. These receptor sequences come from a human donor in good health (CMV status not recorded). Some clones in this sample may be carry-over from other donors' samples.

The V gene is TRBV6-1, the J gene TRBJ2-2, with D unclear. Trimming pared 7 bases from V and 4 bases from J, leaving 19 bases between. This CDR3 spans 16 amino acids. Germline loops: CDR1 MNHNS, CDR2 SASEGT. This chain's CDR3 is CASTPRPEYGTGELFF. DNA of the CDR3: TGTGCCAGCACCCCGAGGCCCGAGTACGGCACCGGGGAGCTGTTTTTT.

This clonotype was counted a few times. V gene TRBV29-1 combines with J gene TRBJ1-1; perhaps TRBD1 as D (5 bases). The V gene's germline CDR1 is SQVTM and CDR2 ANQGSEA. The V end lost 7 bases, the J end lost 2 bases, and 14 bases lay between the germline ends. The CDR3 is made up of 13 amino acids. CDR3 nucleotides: TGCAGCGCCGAAGACAGCATTAACACTGAAGCTTTCTTT. This encodes CSAEDSINTEAFF.

The chain is built from TRBV5-1 and TRBJ2-5, with 8 positions matching TRBD2. CDR3 length: 16 residues. Trimming at V came to 1 base and at J to 5 bases, leaving 10 bases not matched to a gene. Germline values: CDR1 SGHRS, CDR2 YFSETQ. This chain's CDR3 is CASSLWSSGVVETQYF. The CDR3 DNA sequence: TGCGCCAGCAGCTTGTGGAGTAGCGGGGTAGTCGAGACCCAGTACTTC.

The rearrangement uses TRBV6-1 and TRBJ2-5, with 8 bases lining up with TRBD2. CDR3 length: 15 amino acids. The V and J ends lost 5 bases and 0 bases, in that order; junction bases with no gene match: 5. Germline CDR1 is MNHNS and CDR2 is SASEGT. The CDR3 here is CASSRSGAYQETQYF. CDR3 in DNA: TGTGCCAGCAGTCGTAGCGGGGCGTACCAAGAGACCCAGTACTTC.

The chain uses TRBV7-9 and TRBJ2-5; D may be TRBD1 (6 bases). The CDR3 length is 16 residues. Deletions cut 5 bases from V and 1 base from J, with 17 bases between. Germline CDR1 reads SEHNR; CDR2 reads FQNEAQ (reference sequence). The CDR3 DNA reads as TGTGCCAGCAGCCCCGTCGCCGGGACATCCCAAGAGACCCAGTACTTC. Translating gives CASSPVAGTSQETQYF.

At least ten counts were recorded for this clonotype. V and J are TRBV7-2 and TRBJ2-1; TRBD2 might be the D (6 bases). The CDR3 consists of 13 residues. Germline CDR1 SGHTA, CDR2 FQGNSA. The V and J ends lost 7 bases and 7 bases respectively, with 14 bases between them. CDR3 loop: CASIPDGGNEQFF. The CDR3 bases are TGTGCCAGCATCCCAGATGGGGGGAATGAGCAGTTCTTC.

This clonotype was seen more than once but under ten times. The V call is TRBV6-1, the J call TRBJ2-1, with a weak D call TRBD2 (5 bases). Germline assignment: CDR1 MNHNS and CDR2 SASEGT. V was trimmed by 3 bases and J by 4 bases, leaving 25 bases between them. This CDR3 has 19 residues. CDR3: CASSDPSIPLAGPYNEQFF. As DNA, the CDR3 is TGTGCCAGCAGTGACCCGTCGATACCCTTGGCGGGCCCATACAATGAGCAGTTCTTC.

The genes are TRBV28 and TRBJ1-5; D remains unclear. The V end lost 3 bases, the J end lost 3 bases, and 12 bases lay between the germline ends. The CDR3 consists of 15 residues. Per the germline V gene, CDR1 is MDHEN and CDR2 is SYDVKM. The chain's CDR3 is CASSFLPGSNQPQHF. The CDR3 region has the DNA TGTGCCAGCAGTTTCCTCCCCGGTTCCAATCAGCCCCAGCATTTT.

The chain recombines TRBV20-1 with TRBJ1-2, with D perhaps TRBD1 (5 bases). This CDR3 comprises 13 residues. The V end lost 5 bases, the J end lost 3 bases, and 13 bases lay between the germline ends. CDR1 is DFQATT, CDR2 SNEGSKA, per germline (reference sequence). The CDR3 nucleotides read TGCAGTGCTCAGGGATTGTCGGACTATGGCTACACCTTC. Its translation is CSAQGLSDYGYTF.

V and J are TRBV12-3 or TRBV12-4 and TRBJ2-1; D gene ambiguous. Trimming pared 5 bases from V and 14 bases from J, leaving 13 bases between. The CDR3 is 11 residues long. The CDR3 coding sequence is TGTGCCAGCAGTACCGGGCCTACGAAGTTCTTC. Amino acid sequence: CASSTGPTKFF.

This clonotype has more than one count but fewer than ten. The chain carries TRBV4-1 and TRBJ1-2; D may be TRBD1 (6 bases). CDR3 size: 17 residues. Trimming shortened V by 1 base and J by 8 bases, and 23 bases separated the two germline ends. Germline V gene sequence: CDR1 MGHRA, CDR2 YSYEKL. CDR3 in DNA: TGCGCCAGCAGCCAAGTCCTGGGGGCCGGAGGAAAGAAGGGCTACACCTTC. The encoded protein is CASSQVLGAGGKKGYTF.

The chain is built from TRBV7-3 and TRBJ1-2; 7 bases agree with TRBD1. The germline V gene encodes CDR1 SGHTA and CDR2 FQGTGA. The V gene end was trimmed by 8 bases and the J gene end by 4 bases; junction bases not matched to a gene: 4. This CDR3 comprises 12 residues. The CDR3 sequence is CASGDSLYGYTF. CDR3 sequence (DNA): TGTGCCAGCGGGGACAGCCTCTATGGCTACACCTTC.

This chain joins TRBV29-1 and TRBJ2-4, with 11 bases aligning to TRBD2. This CDR3 has 14 residues. J lost 6 bases, V lost 7 bases, and 8 bases had no gene match. The germline V gene encodes CDR1 SQVTM and CDR2 ANQGSEA. CDR3 bases: TGCAGCGCTGAGGGACTAGCGGAAGTAAACATTCAGTACTTC. Its protein product is CSAEGLAEVNIQYF.

The V call is TRBV6-5, the J call TRBJ2-1; D is unclear. Germline CDR1 is MNHEY and CDR2 is SVGAGI. The V and J ends lost 8 bases and 7 bases respectively, with 12 bases between them. The CDR3 loop spans 12 amino acids. DNA for the CDR3: TGTGCCAGCGGGGTGGTGAGGAATGAGCAGTTCTTC. Translation gives CASGVVRNEQFF.

This clonotype was seen ten or more times. The chain combines TRBV10-2 with TRBJ2-7; D uncertain. CDR3 length equals 12 residues. Deletions cut 6 bases from V and 6 bases from J, with 12 bases between. Per germline, CDR1 WSHSY and CDR2 SAAADI. For the CDR3, the DNA is TGCGCCAGCAGGGGCGATAGCCCCGAGCAGTACTTC. This gives the protein CASRGDSPEQYF.

This clonotype showed up just a few times. This sequence joins TRBV25-1 and TRBJ1-4; 9 nucleotides align to TRBD1. The CDR3 is 17 amino acids. Germline CDR1 and CDR2: MGHDK and SYGVNS. V trimming: 3 bases; J trimming: 2 bases; junction bases outside the gene matches: 7. As DNA, the CDR3 is TGTGCCAGCAGTGAGGTTATACAGGGGGCGACTAATGAAAAACTGTTTTTT. It codes for CASSEVIQGATNEKLFF. The full variable domain, completed using reference TRBV25-1 and TRBJ1-4, is EADIYQTPRYLVIGTGKKITLECSQTMGHDKMYWYQQDPGMELHLIHYSYGVNSTEKGDLSSESTVSRIRTEHFPLTLESARPSHTSQYLCASSEVIQGATNEKLFFGSGTQLSVL.

For this clonotype: This sequence may be a read error, since a much larger clone differs from it by one base. The chain couples TRBV7-2 to TRBJ1-2; no reliable D call. Germline CDR1 is SGHTA and CDR2 is FQGNSA. V was pared by 8 bases and J by 4 bases, with 11 bases between. The CDR3 has 12 amino acids. The CDR3 reads CASCSWTYGYTF. Written as DNA, the CDR3 is TGTGCCAGCTGCTCGTGGACCTATGGCTACACCTTC.

This clonotype was detected ten times or more. The chain combines TRBV12-3 or TRBV12-4 with TRBJ2-7, with D possibly being TRBD2 (6 bases). Trimming removed 4 bases at V and 2 bases at J, with 12 bases between. The CDR3 is 14 residues long. The CDR3 region is CASSSGVLPYEQYV. In DNA, the CDR3 is TGTGCCAGCAGTTCGGGGGTCCTACCCTACGAGCAGTACGTC.

The chain uses TRBV6-2 or TRBV6-3 and TRBJ2-7, with D possibly being TRBD1 (5 bases). The CDR3 consists of 15 residues. Germline CDR1 MNHEY, CDR2 SVGEGT. Here the CDR3 reads CASGYSPGSAYEQYV. DNA for the CDR3: TGTGCCAGCGGTTACTCCCCAGGGTCAGCCTACGAGCAGTACGTC.

The chain uses TRBV12-3 or TRBV12-4 and TRBJ2-1; D gene ambiguous. The CDR3 totals 15 residues. Trimming pared 1 base from V and 4 bases from J, leaving 11 bases between. The CDR3, as DNA: TGTGCCAGCAGTTTAGTTCGGCCGGAGTACAATGAGCAGTTCTTC. Its protein product is CASSLVRPEYNEQFF.

The rearrangement links TRBV28 to TRBJ2-1; a weak D match, TRBD2 (5 bases). Germline loops: CDR1 MDHEN, CDR2 SYDVKM. The V end lost 4 bases, the J end lost 1 base, and 17 bases lay between the germline ends. There are 17 residues in the CDR3. As DNA, the CDR3 is TGTGCCAGCAGTTCACAATTATCGGGGTTATCCTACAATGAGCAGTTCTTC. Encoded protein: CASSSQLSGLSYNEQFF.

The V call is TRBV20-1, the J call TRBJ1-1; D is unclear. This CDR3 has 13 residues. V was clipped by 0 bases and J by 4 bases, with 9 bases between them. Germline loops: CDR1 DFQATT, CDR2 SNEGSKA (reference sequence). CDR3 sequence reads: CSARDREGTEAFF. The DNA of the CDR3 is TGCAGTGCTAGAGACAGAGAAGGCACTGAAGCTTTCTTT.

V and J are TRBV23-1 and TRBJ2-7, with TRBD1 matching 7 bases. TRBV23-1 is sorted into the ORF group, with uncertain function. The CDR3 extends over 13 amino acids. The CDR3 region has the DNA TGCGCTCCCCCCGGGACAGTTTTATACGAGCAGTACGTC. Translating it yields CAPPGTVLYEQYV.

The chain is built from TRBV2 and TRBJ2-4, with 10 bases matching TRBD2. Germline V gives CDR1 SNHLY, CDR2 FYNNEI. V lost 8 bases to trimming and J lost 3 bases; unmatched junction nucleotides: 13. The CDR3 runs 17 residues. CDR3 nucleotides: TGTGCCAGCTCAAGCGACCCTAGCGGGGGACTCAAAAACATTCAGTACTTC. Protein sequence: CASSSDPSGGLKNIQYF.

The rearrangement joins TRBV14 to TRBJ2-3; 7 bases align to TRBD1. Trimming cost V 3 bases and J 2 bases; bases outside gene matches: 8. Germline CDR1 is SGHDN and CDR2 is FVKESK. The CDR3 length is 16 residues. The CDR3: CASSHPLGQYTDTQYF. CDR3 nucleotides: TGTGCCAGCAGCCATCCGTTGGGACAGTACACAGATACGCAGTATTTT.

The chain links TRBV4-1 to TRBJ2-7; weak D call: TRBD2 (6 bases). CDR3 length: 18 residues. Germline CDR1 reads MGHRA; CDR2 reads YSYEKL. The germline V and J ends were trimmed by 1 base and 0 bases, with 19 bases remaining between them. As DNA, the CDR3 is TGCGCCAGCAGCCAAGGGACTAAAATAGATAAGAGCTCCTACGAGCAGTACTTC. Protein product: CASSQGTKIDKSSYEQYF.

This clonotype has more than one count but fewer than ten. The genes are TRBV29-1 and TRBJ1-1, with D unclear. This CDR3 region has 11 residues. Germline V gene data show CDR1 as SQVTM and CDR2 as ANQGSEA. Trimming took 5 bases from V and 3 from J, leaving 7 bases between them. CDR3 coding DNA: TGCAGCGTTCACCAGGACACTGAAGCTTTCTTT. Protein: CSVHQDTEAFF.

This clonotype occurred a few times. V is TRBV15 and J is TRBJ2-1, with a possible D match to TRBD2 (7 bases). Germline CDR1 is LNHNV and CDR2 is YYDKDF (reference sequence). V was cut by 6 bases and J by 5 bases, with 11 bases left in between. CDR3 length: 13 amino acids. The CDR3 coding sequence is TGTGCCACCAGAGGGGGGGGCAACAATGAGCAGTTCTTC. This translates into CATRGGGNNEQFF.